Presented here are 9 T cell receptor beta chains from one specimen sequenced in a study of identical twins. TCRdb itself ran the 5' RACE reads through MiXCR, one entry per CDR3 protein. The sample holds about 250,000 distinct CDR3 sequences, over 11% seen once. Sequenced sample: memory (CD45RO+) T cells sorted from blood. These receptors were taken from a woman aged 18-29 years in good health.

This clonotype turned up a few times. This chain uses TRBV18 with TRBJ1-2; a weak D match, TRBD1 (5 bases). V lost 6 bases and J lost 7, with 21 bases in between. This CDR3 is 15 amino acids long. Per germline, CDR1 KGHSH and CDR2 LQKENI. CDR3 in amino acids: CASSPSRDRQGGYTF. For the CDR3, the DNA is TGTGCCAGCTCCCCTTCCAGGGATCGTCAAGGTGGCTACACCTTC. Full variable domain (remainder filled in from reference TRBV18 and TRBJ1-2): NAGVMQNPRHLVRRRGQEARLRCSPMKGHSHVYWYRQLPEEGLKFMVYLQKENIIDESGMPKERFSAEFPKEGPSILRIQQVVRGDSAAYFCASSPSRDRQGGYTFGSGTRLTVV.

This clonotype showed up many times. This chain links TRBV9 with TRBJ2-1, with TRBD2 matching 10 bases. CDR1 SGDLS and CDR2 YYNGEE come from the germline V gene. V gave up 0 bases and J gave up 7 bases; unmatched junction bases: 7. This CDR3 contains 16 residues. The CDR3 nucleotides read TGTGCCAGCAGCGTAGGTCCTAGCGGGGGTAGGAATGAGCAGTTCTTC. This gives the protein CASSVGPSGGRNEQFF.

In this sample, this clonotype turned up a few times. J is TRBJ2-4 and V is TRBV27; 9 positions match TRBD1. CDR3 size: 16 residues. V lost 1 base and J lost 7; bases outside the gene matches: 8. The V gene's germline CDR1 is MNHEY and CDR2 SMNVEV (reference sequence). The DNA of the CDR3 is TGTGCCAGCAGTTTATACAGGGGGCATACTTCTAACATTCAGTACTTC. The encoded protein is CASSLYRGHTSNIQYF.

The gene calls are TRBV27 and TRBJ2-5, with D hard to call. CDR3 size: 13 residues. CDR1 is MNHEY, CDR2 SMNVEV, per germline (reference sequence). V shed 7 bases and J shed 5 bases, with 14 bases lying between them. Here the CDR3 reads CASIIARLETQYF. The CDR3 DNA is TGTGCCAGCATCATAGCCAGGTTGGAGACCCAGTACTTC.

This clonotype appeared a few times. The rearrangement links TRBV2 to TRBJ2-5; 10 nucleotides agree with TRBD2. V gave up 6 bases and J gave up 5 bases; unmatched junction bases: 9. The CDR3 length is 15 residues. Germline V gene data show CDR1 as SNHLY and CDR2 as FYNNEI. The CDR3 nucleotides are TGTGCCAGCAGAGCCGTAGCGGGGGGCATGGAGACCCAGTACTTC. Translation: CASRAVAGGMETQYF. The full variable domain, in which reference TRBV2 and TRBJ2-5 provide the parts outside the CDR3, is EPEVTQTPSHQVTQMGQEVILRCVPISNHLYFYWYRQILGQKVEFLVSFYNNEISEKSEIFDDQFSVERPDGSNFTLKIRSTKLEDSAMYFCASRAVAGGMETQYFGPGTRLLVL.

The chain couples TRBV5-1 to TRBJ2-2, with a weak D call TRBD2 (6 bases). This CDR3 has 14 amino acids. Deletions cut 4 bases from V and 6 bases from J, with 13 bases between. CDR1 is SGHRS, CDR2 YFSETQ, per germline. The CDR3 bases are TGCGCCAGCAGCCTCGGGACTCCCTCCGGGGAGCTGTTTTTT. Translation: CASSLGTPSGELFF.

The chain combines TRBV20-1 with TRBJ2-3; possible D gene TRBD2, 6 bases. The V and J ends lost 0 bases and 9 bases respectively, with 19 bases between them. Germline V CDR1 and CDR2: DFQATT, SNEGSKA (reference sequence). CDR3 length equals 15 residues. Here the CDR3 reads CSARDSASVTPTQYF. Here the CDR3 DNA reads TGCAGTGCTAGAGATTCGGCTAGCGTCACCCCAACGCAGTATTTT.

In its sample, this clonotype was seen a few times. V is TRBV7-9 and J is TRBJ1-2; D perhaps matches TRBD1 (5 bases). The germline V and J ends were trimmed by 5 bases and 3 bases, with 10 bases remaining between them. Germline-derived CDR1 and CDR2 are SEHNR and FQNEAQ (reference sequence). The CDR3 has 13 amino acids. CDR3 in amino acids: CASSRGLYYGYTF. The CDR3 coding sequence is TGTGCCAGCAGCAGGGGTTTATACTATGGCTACACCTTC.

The rearrangement links TRBV6-1 to TRBJ2-6; D call uncertain. The CDR3 has 15 amino acids. Looked up from germline, CDR1 is MNHNS and CDR2 is SASEGT. CDR3 DNA sequence: TGTGCGATTCAATTTACTGGGTCTGGGGCCAACGTCCTGACTTTC. This gives the protein CAIQFTGSGANVLTF.